Sequencing of this T cell receptor (beta chain) was carried out in a study of graft-versus-host responses after intestinal transplantation. Study background: Anti-thymocyte globulin induction was given to all recipients, followed by tacrolimus and steroids for roughly 3 years. Study-wide results and caveats: Investigators detected GvH clones in recipient marrow, with some emerging earlier in ileum or blood.

The CDR3 loop spans 13 amino acids. CDR1 is MNHEY, CDR2 SVGAGI, per germline. V was cut by 2 bases and J by 6 bases, with 10 bases left in between. About this clone: The antigen is unknown.

The data were produced by immunoSEQ multiplex PCR, yet TCRdb's version contains in-frame clones alone and is incomplete. This repertoire shows around 110,000 clones, more than 85% found once; its top ten account for more than 0.95%. The sequence came from a human donor who was the organ donor for an intestinal transplant. The sequencing used unstimulated CD8+ T cells sorted from spleen or lymph node cells, collected before transplant. The chain carries TRBV6-5 and TRBJ1-1, with D tentatively TRBD1 (6 bases). CDR3 in amino acids: CASSYGRGAEAFF. CDR3 bases: TGTGCCAGCAGTTACGGAAGGGGGGCTGAAGCTTTCTTT.